Listed below are T cell receptor beta chains from one sample, sequenced in a study of cytomegalovirus exposure and HLA in healthy donors. Only in-frame clones appear in the TCRdb table, and some are missing; sequencing was by immunoSEQ multiplex PCR. Of some 150,000 clones listed, about 70% are singletons. The specimen was PBMCs. The receptor set was obtained from a woman aged 40 to 50 in good health and CMV-seronegative. Each CDR3 is given with its conserved first and last residue. D genes are given only for firm matches. Not every row has a clone size; where given, it reads once, few, many or a size class.

>.|15|TRBV28|.|TRBJ2-3
TGTGCCAGCAGGCTCGGACTTGAATACACAGATACGCAGTATTTT
CASRLGLEYTDTQYF
>.|13|TRBV28|.|TRBJ1-5
TGTGCCAGCAGTCCCGGGGGGAATCAGCCCCAGCATTTT
CASSPGGNQPQHF
>.|14|TRBV7-6|.|TRBJ1-1
TGTGCCAGCAGCTTAGAACAGTCTGACACTGAAGCTTTCTTT
CASSLEQSDTEAFF
>TRBD1|14|TRBV28|.|TRBJ1-1
TGTGCCAGCGGAGGGACACAGGGGGTCGCTGAAGCTTTCTTT
CASGGTQGVAEAFF
>.|14|TRBV7-8|.|TRBJ1-2
TGTGCCAGCAGCGAACGGACAGAAGGGGATGGCTACACCTTC
CASSERTEGDGYTF
>.|13|TRBV11-2|.|TRBJ2-7
TGTGCCAGCAGCTTAGGTTCTTTCTACGAGCAGTACTTC
CASSLGSFYEQYF
>TRBD1|15|TRBV7-3|.|TRBJ2-5
TGTGCCAGCAGCTTAACCGCGACAGGGCGGGAGACCCAGTACTTC
CASSLTATGRETQYF
>TRBD1|13|TRBV19|.|TRBJ2-5
TGTGCCAGTAGCCCGGACAGGGTTGAGACCCAGTACTTC
CASSPDRVETQYF
>.|14|TRBV5-1|once|TRBJ1-2
TGCGCCAGCAGCTTGGCCACAGAAGGCTATGGCTACACCTTC
CASSLATEGYGYTF
>TRBD2|16|TRBV9|.|TRBJ2-2
TGTGCCAGCAGCGTAGCTGGTTCCGGGGGGGGCGGGGAGCTGTTTTTT
CASSVAGSGGGGELFF
>.|11|TRBV14|.|TRBJ1-1
TGTGCCAGCGTGAGGGGGACTGAAGCTTTCTTT
CASVRGTEAFF
>.|12|TRBV9|.|TRBJ1-2
TGTGCCAGCAGCGTAGGAGGCGGTGGCTACACCTTC
CASSVGGGGYTF
>.|13|TRBV27|.|TRBJ1-5
TGTGCCAGCAGTTTATCCGGCAATCAGCCCCAGCATTTT
CASSLSGNQPQHF
>.|12|TRBV6-1|.|TRBJ1-2
TGTGCCGGAGACGACGTTAACTATGGCTACACCTTC
CAGDDVNYGYTF
>TRBD1|13|TRBV5-6|.|TRBJ2-7
TGTGCCAGCAGCCGGACAGGGTACTACGAGCAGTACTTC
CASSRTGYYEQYF
>TRBD2|14|TRBV7-3|.|TRBJ2-3
TGTGCCAGCAGCCTAACTAGCGGGGTCGATACGCAGTATTTT
CASSLTSGVDTQYF
>TRBD2|15|TRBV7-2|few|TRBJ2-3
TGTGCCAGCAGCCCCAGCGGGGCCCCCCCAGATACGCAGTATTTT
CASSPSGAPPDTQYF
>.|10|TRBV20-1|.|TRBJ1-1
TGCAGTGCTAGGGCCCCGGGATCCCCCTTT
CSARAPGSPF
>.|13|TRBV7-9|.|TRBJ2-3
TGTGCCAGCCCCGCAGGGGACACAGATACGCAGTATTTT
CASPAGDTDTQYF
>TRBD1|12|TRBV2|.|TRBJ2-5
TGTGCCAGCAGCGACGAGGGACAGCCCCAGTACTTC
CASSDEGQPQYF
>TRBD1|15|TRBV6-5|.|TRBJ2-1
TGTGCCAGCAGTTCGGACAGGGGGCGTGGAAATGAGCAGTTCTTC
CASSSDRGRGNEQFF
>TRBD2|16|TRBV5-8|.|TRBJ2-3
TGTGCCAGCAGCTTGGGGCTAGCGGGGGGCACAGATACGCAGTATTTT
CASSLGLAGGTDTQYF
>TRBD2|15|TRBV27|few|TRBJ2-1
TGTGCCAGCAGTTTCGTCTCTAGCGGGGCTTATGAGCAGTTCTTC
CASSFVSSGAYEQFF
>TRBD2|15|TRBV2|.|TRBJ2-3
TGTGCCAGCAGTCCACTAGCGGGGGGCGCAGATACGCAGTATTTT
CASSPLAGGADTQYF
>.|15|TRBV18|once|TRBJ1-1
TGTGCCAGCTCACCGGTATCCGGGGTCGACACTGAAGCTTTCTTT
CASSPVSGVDTEAFF
>TRBD2|13|TRBV27|.|TRBJ2-1
TGTGCCAGCGGACTAGACCATTTCAATGAGCAGTTCTTC
CASGLDHFNEQFF
>.|14|TRBV4-1|.|TRBJ2-5
TGCGCCAGCAGCCCCAACATAGGGGGAGAGACCCAGTACTTC
CASSPNIGGETQYF
>.|15|TRBV19|.|TRBJ2-6
TGTGCCAGTAGTATCGGGACTGGTGGGGCCAACGTCCTGACTTTC
CASSIGTGGANVLTF
>.|14|TRBV7-9|.|TRBJ1-4
TGTGCCACCGACCGGGGGGGGGCTTGGGAAAAACTGTTTTTT
CATDRGGAWEKLFF
>.|12|TRBV4-2|.|TRBJ2-5
TGTGCCAGCTCTTTGGGGGCGGAGACCCAGTACTTC
CASSLGAETQYF
>TRBD1|15|TRBV5-6|.|TRBJ1-1
TGTGCCAGCAGCAGAGGACAGGTCCCGAACACTGAAGCTTTCTTT
CASSRGQVPNTEAFF
>TRBD1|13|TRBV2|.|TRBJ2-5
TGTGCCAGCATACGGGACAGTCAAGAGACCCAGTACTTC
CASIRDSQETQYF
>.|11|TRBV30|few|TRBJ1-4
TGTGCCTGGAGTGATGGAGTAAAACTGTTTTTT
CAWSDGVKLFF
>TRBD2|17|TRBV19|few|TRBJ2-1
TGTGCCAGTAGTATAGGTGCAGCGGGGGCCCTGTACAATGAGCAGTTCTTC
CASSIGAAGALYNEQFF
>TRBD1|13|TRBV7-7|.|TRBJ2-1
TGTGCCAGCAGCTGGACAGGGGGCGATGAGCAGTTCTTC
CASSWTGGDEQFF
>TRBD2|14|TRBV10-3|.|TRBJ2-5
TGTGCCATCCGTTCGGGGGGGCCAGAAGAGACCCAGTACTTC
CAIRSGGPEETQYF
>TRBD1|15|TRBV2|few|TRBJ2-7
TGTGCCAGCAGTGGGAGGGACAGGGGACTCGGCGAGCAGTACTTC
CASSGRDRGLGEQYF
>TRBD2|14|TRBV5-1|.|TRBJ2-3
TGCGCCAGCAGGGGGACGGGGGGGACAGATACGCAGTATTTT
CASRGTGGTDTQYF
>.|12|TRBV7-9|.|TRBJ1-1
TGTGCCAGCAGCACCCCGGTAGAGGAAGCTTTCTTT
CASSTPVEEAFF
>.|16|TRBV5-1|.|TRBJ1-3
TGCGCCAGCAGCGCTACAGGGTCCCTCTCTGGAAACACCATATATTTT
CASSATGSLSGNTIYF
>.|14|TRBV19|.|TRBJ1-3
TGTGCCAGTAGTATGGGGAGCTCTGGAAACACCATATATTTT
CASSMGSSGNTIYF
>.|17|TRBV4-1|few|TRBJ1-5
TGCGCCAGCAGCCAAGACCCAGGGCGTATGGGCAATCAGCCCCAGCATTTT
CASSQDPGRMGNQPQHF
>TRBD1|14|TRBV10-3|few|TRBJ1-2
TGTGCCATCAGTGCACAGGGGTCGGGCTATGGCTACACCTTC
CAISAQGSGYGYTF
>.|13|TRBV27|few|TRBJ2-2
TGTGCCAGCAACCAGGGCAACACCGGGGAGCTGTTTTTT
CASNQGNTGELFF
>.|14|TRBV4-1|.|TRBJ2-2
TGCGCCAGCAGCCAAGACTCGAGGGTCGGGGAGCTGTTTTTT
CASSQDSRVGELFF
>TRBD1|14|TRBV29-1|.|TRBJ1-1
TGCAGCGTTGGGTGGGACAGGGTCAACACTGAAGCTTTCTTT
CSVGWDRVNTEAFF
>.|16|TRBV6-6|.|TRBJ1-2
TGTGCCAGCAGGTCTGGAGAAGCGTGGGGCAACTATGGCTACACCTTC
CASRSGEAWGNYGYTF
>TRBD1|13|TRBV6-5|once|TRBJ1-2
TGTGCCAGCAGTCCTAGGACAGGGGAAGGCTACACCTTC
CASSPRTGEGYTF
>.|16|TRBV27|.|TRBJ1-2
TGTGCCAGCAGTTTGGGCCCACAGCAGTCGGACTATGGCTACACCTTC
CASSLGPQQSDYGYTF
>.|13|TRBV6-5|few|TRBJ1-1
TGTGCCAGCAGTTACGAGGGGAACACTGAAGCTTTCTTT
CASSYEGNTEAFF
>TRBD1|16|TRBV7-9|few|TRBJ1-1
TGTGCCAGCAGTTTTATCCCGGGACAGGGGACGCCCGGAGCTTTCTTT
CASSFIPGQGTPGAFF
>TRBD1|15|TRBV27|.|TRBJ1-1
TGTGCCAGCAGTTTATACCTTGACAGGGTGACTGAAGCTTTCTTT
CASSLYLDRVTEAFF
>TRBD1|15|TRBV28|.|TRBJ1-6
TGTGCCAGCAGCATCACCCGGGACAGGGATTCACCCCTCCACTTT
CASSITRDRDSPLHF
>.|13|TRBV7-2|once|TRBJ1-1
TGTGCCAGCAGCCGACAGGAGAACACTGAAGCTTTCTTT
CASSRQENTEAFF